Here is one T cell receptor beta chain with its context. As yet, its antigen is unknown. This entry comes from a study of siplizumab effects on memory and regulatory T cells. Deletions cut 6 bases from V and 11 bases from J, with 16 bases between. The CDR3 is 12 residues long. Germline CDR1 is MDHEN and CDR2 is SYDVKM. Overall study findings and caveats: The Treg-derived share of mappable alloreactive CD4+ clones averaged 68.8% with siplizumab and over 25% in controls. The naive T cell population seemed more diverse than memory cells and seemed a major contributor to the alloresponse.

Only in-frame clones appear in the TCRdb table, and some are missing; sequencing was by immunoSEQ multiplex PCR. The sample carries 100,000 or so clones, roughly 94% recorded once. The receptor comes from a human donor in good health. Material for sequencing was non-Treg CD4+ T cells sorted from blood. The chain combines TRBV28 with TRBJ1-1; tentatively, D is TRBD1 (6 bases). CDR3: CASSVGGGGAFF. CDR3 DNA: TGTGCCAGCAGCGTAGGGGGAGGTGGTGCTTTCTTT.